The next 7 T cell receptor beta chains were all read from a single sample in a study of control samples from healthy donors and cancer patients. Assay used: immunoSEQ multiplex PCR; TCRdb lists only in-frame clones, some missing. The table lists around 94,000 clones, about 88% of them singletons. The sample taken for sequencing was blood. The receptors originated from a woman in her 50s in good health.

The chain carries TRBV27 and TRBJ1-6; D gene unclear. Germline V gene data show CDR1 as MNHEY and CDR2 as SMNVEV (reference sequence). The CDR3 consists of 14 residues. Trimming left V 5 bases short and J 10 bases short, with 15 bases between. The CDR3: CASSAHLNRSPLHF. CDR3 bases: TGTGCCAGCAGTGCACATCTAAACCGGTCACCCCTCCACTTT.

The chain recombines TRBV4-3 with TRBJ1-6; D not resolved. CDR1 is LGHNA, CDR2 YSLEER, per germline. V lost 0 bases and J 7 bases, leaving 13 bases between the germline ends. The CDR3 length is 16 residues. The CDR3 spells CASSQDTRPGNSPLHF. The CDR3 region has the DNA TGCGCCAGCAGCCAAGATACTCGCCCTGGCAATTCACCCCTCCACTTT.

This sequence joins TRBV7-2 and TRBJ2-2; D is ambiguous. V dropped 6 bases and J dropped 3 bases, with 11 bases sitting between them. The CDR3 spans 14 residues. CDR1 and CDR2 (germline): SGHTA, FQGNSA. The CDR3 region is CASRSGQDTGELFF. In DNA form, the CDR3 reads TGTGCCAGCAGATCTGGCCAAGACACCGGGGAGCTGTTTTTT.

This clone was seen a single time. The J gene is TRBJ2-1, the V gene TRBV5-1, with TRBD2 identical over 7 bases. The CDR3 length is 11 residues. Germline lookup yields CDR1 SGHRS and CDR2 YFSETQ. Trimming cost V 4 bases and J 10 bases; bases outside gene matches: 2. The CDR3 nucleotides read TGCGCCAGCAGCCTACTAGCGGAGCAGTTCTTC. It codes for CASSLLAEQFF.

The chain uses TRBV6-2 or TRBV6-3 and TRBJ1-2; 9 nucleotides agree with TRBD1. The CDR3 is made up of 17 amino acids. J lost 5 bases, V lost 6 bases, and 16 bases had no gene match. The germline gives CDR1 MNHEY, CDR2 SVGEGT. In DNA, the CDR3 is TGTGCCAGCAGCTCTGCCGGGACAGGGTACTCGAGGTATGGCTACACCTTC. This sequence encodes CASSSAGTGYSRYGYTF.

The J gene is TRBJ2-3, the V gene TRBV12-5, with TRBD2 matching over 13 bases. Losses at the gene ends were 5 bases for V and 5 bases for J; bases not matched to a gene: 4. Germline CDR1 is LGHNT and CDR2 is FRNRAP. This CDR3 region has 15 residues. CDR3: CASGTGLAGRDTQYF. The CDR3 DNA follows: TGTGCTAGTGGTACGGGACTAGCGGGAAGAGATACGCAGTATTTT.

In DNA, the CDR3 is TGTGCCAGCAGTTACTTCGAGGAGCAGTACTTC. Amino acid sequence: CASSYFEEQYF. The V and J genes are TRBV6-2 or TRBV6-3 and TRBJ2-7, with D unclear. Trimming cost V 1 base and J 7 bases, with 5 bases left between them. The CDR3 is made up of 11 amino acids. Germline CDR1 is MNHEY and CDR2 is SVGEGT.